This section outlines one T cell receptor beta chain sequence together with its context. The sample comes from a study of control samples from healthy donors and cancer patients. CDR3 length equals 15 residues. The V gene's germline CDR1 is SGDLS and CDR2 YYNGEE. V was trimmed by 0 bases and J by 7 bases, leaving 14 bases between them. The repertoire was sequenced with immunoSEQ multiplex PCR; TCRdb's copy has only in-frame clones and lacks some. The profile shows 69,000 or so clones, roughly 93% of them singletons. This TCR was recovered from a woman in her twenties or thirties in good health. The chain recombines TRBV9 with TRBJ2-1, with TRBD1 as a possible D gene (5 bases). Source material: blood. The chain's CDR3 is CASSVEGQGRNEQFF. In DNA form, the CDR3 reads TGTGCCAGCAGCGTAGAAGGGCAGGGCCGAAATGAGCAGTTCTTC.